This T cell receptor beta chain comes out of a study of cytomegalovirus exposure and HLA in healthy donors. Overall study findings and caveats: Data from an earlier analysis indicated that most TCR beta V segments were productive either about 87% or about 30% of the time. Relative to equally common others, HLA-associated TCR beta chains showed greater clonal expansion in a later analysis. It was reported that the classifier diagnosed cytomegalovirus status with high specificity and sensitivity in both the original and validation cohorts.

Those who donated were healthy bone marrow donors. The primer mix had 60 Vbeta and 13 Jbeta primers. Measured with immunoSEQ multiplex PCR; TCRdb has only the in-frame clones, and not every one. Of hundreds of thousands of clones in the sample, 60% to 80% are singletons; the top ten hold around 1.9%. V dropped 2 bases and J dropped 5; count of bases not matched to a gene: 5. The CDR3 sequence is 15 residues long. Germline CDR1 MDHEN, CDR2 SYDVKM. This clone occurred once. The antigen is not known. This sequence joins TRBV28 and TRBJ1-3; 8 positions match TRBD1. The source of this sequence is a male donor in good health and CMV-seronegative. The sequenced sample consisted of PBMCs. The CDR3 sequence: CASSLGQGARNTIYF. In DNA, the CDR3 is TGTGCCAGCAGTTTAGGGCAGGGGGCTAGAAACACCATATATTTT.